This is a list of T cell receptor beta chains from one sample in a study of Tregs in tolerant kidney transplant recipients. Only in-frame clones appear in the TCRdb table, and some are missing; sequencing was by immunoSEQ multiplex PCR. The sample consists of some 240,000 clones, about four fifths of them appearing once. The sequencing input was CD4+ T cells from blood. The receptors were sampled from a human donor in good health. The CDR3 runs from the conserved cysteine through the conserved F or W. The D gene is left open where the match is weak. Clone size, where shown, is once, few, many, or a class for clones that have expanded.

TRBV11-1	-	TRBJ2-7	-	CASSLAPAGSTYEQYF	TGTGCCAGCAGCTTAGCCCCAGCAGGATCCACCTACGAGCAGTACTTC
TRBV5-8	-	TRBJ2-1	TRBD1	CASSSGQVSSYNEQFF	TGTGCCAGCAGCTCCGGACAGGTCAGCTCCTACAATGAGCAGTTCTTC
TRBV18	-	TRBJ2-1	TRBD2	CASSPPTSGSYNEQFF	TGTGCCAGCTCACCACCGACTAGCGGTTCTTACAATGAGCAGTTCTTC
TRBV4-1	-	TRBJ2-1	TRBD2	CASSQERGRLAGGVPYNEQFF	TGCGCCAGCAGCCAAGAACGGGGGAGACTAGCGGGAGGGGTCCCATACAATGAGCAGTTCTTC
TRBV10-3	-	TRBJ1-4	-	CAISEAGGPLFHEKLFF	TGTGCCATCAGTGAAGCGGGGGGCCCCTTGTTTCATGAAAAACTGTTTTTT
TRBV6-5	-	TRBJ1-2	-	CASSQGLIGYGYTF	TGTGCCAGCAGTCAGGGTCTCATCGGGTATGGCTACACCTTC
TRBV6-1	-	TRBJ1-5	TRBD1	CASSQGQVLNQPQHF	TGTGCCAGCAGCCAGGGACAGGTCCTCAATCAGCCCCAGCATTTT
TRBV30	-	TRBJ1-4	-	CAWSTGTLTTNEKLFF	TGTGCCTGGAGTACCGGGACTCTAACAACTAATGAAAAACTGTTTTTT
TRBV5-4	-	TRBJ1-2	-	CASSFGGPGYTF	TGTGCCAGCAGCTTCGGAGGGCCAGGCTACACCTTC
TRBV4-1	-	TRBJ1-2	-	CASSGRQLLNYGYTF	TGCGCCAGCAGCGGGCGACAGCTACTAAACTATGGCTACACCTTC
TRBV2	few	TRBJ2-7	TRBD1	CASRPGTGFYEQYF	TGTGCCAGCAGGCCCGGGACAGGGTTCTACGAGCAGTACTTC
TRBV11-2	-	TRBJ2-7	TRBD2	CASSFWYSGSREEQYF	TGTGCCAGCAGCTTTTGGTATAGCGGGAGTCGGGAAGAGCAGTACTTC
TRBV5-1	-	TRBJ1-1	-	CASSLYGVEDTEAFF	TGCGCCAGCAGCTTGTACGGGGTGGAGGACACTGAAGCTTTCTTT
TRBV5-1	-	TRBJ1-1	-	CASSSMAGGEAFF	TGCGCCAGCAGCTCCATGGCCGGAGGTGAAGCTTTCTTT
TRBV18	-	TRBJ2-2	TRBD2	CASSPRTSGPGTGELFF	TGTGCCAGCTCACCCAGGACTAGCGGCCCTGGCACCGGGGAGCTGTTTTTT
TRBV11-3	few	TRBJ2-7	-	CASSSNSYEQYF	TGTGCCAGCAGCTCAAATTCTTACGAGCAGTACTTC
TRBV19	-	TRBJ1-1	-	CASSTPGVPNTEAFF	TGTGCCAGTAGTACGCCGGGGGTTCCGAACACTGAAGCTTTCTTT
TRBV5-1	-	TRBJ1-2	-	CASSGVANYGYTF	TGCGCCAGCTCAGGGGTAGCTAACTATGGCTACACCTTC
TRBV18	-	TRBJ2-5	-	CASSPQGFSQETQYF	TGTGCCAGCTCACCACAGGGCTTCTCCCAAGAGACCCAGTACTTC
TRBV27	-	TRBJ1-2	TRBD1	CASSYRTGAGYTF	TGTGCCAGCAGTTATCGGACAGGGGCGGGCTACACCTTC
TRBV10-1	-	TRBJ1-1	TRBD1	CASRGQSTEAFF	TGCGCCAGCAGGGGACAGAGCACTGAAGCTTTCTTT
TRBV18	-	TRBJ1-2	-	CASSPTSDNYGYTF	TGTGCCAGCTCACCAACTAGTGACAACTATGGCTACACCTTC
TRBV30	few	TRBJ2-5	TRBD2	CAWTRGAGGPETQYF	TGTGCCTGGACCCGGGGGGCGGGAGGCCCGGAAACCCAGTACTTC
TRBV5-4	-	TRBJ2-1	TRBD2	CASSAGLAGRSGEQFF	TGTGCCAGCAGCGCGGGACTAGCGGGACGTAGCGGTGAGCAGTTCTTC
TRBV6-5	-	TRBJ2-2	-	CASSYSLTGVTGELFF	TGTGCCAGCAGTTACTCATTGACAGGAGTCACCGGGGAGCTGTTTTTT